The source of this T cell receptor (beta chain) is a study of blood T cell repertoires in COVID-19. As for the study in general: PBMCs, B-cell-depleted T cells, or T cells were the source of the cDNA or gDNA that made up the material.

Sequencing was performed with immunoSEQ multiplex PCR; in TCRdb, only in-frame clones are kept and a portion is missing. The data contain some 71,000 clones, 75% to 95% of them singletons. The sequenced material came from peripheral blood. This TCR was recovered from a woman aged 18-30 years with acute or convalescent COVID-19.

The CDR3 bases are TGTGCCAGCAGCGTAGGGACAGCTCCCTTACCAAACTATGGCTACACCTTC. Translating it yields CASSVGTAPLPNYGYTF. This chain uses TRBV7-2 with TRBJ1-2; 7 bases align to TRBD1. V shed 5 bases and J 2 bases; nucleotides not matched to a gene: 14. Germline CDR1 and CDR2: SGHTA and FQGNSA. This CDR3 has 17 residues.